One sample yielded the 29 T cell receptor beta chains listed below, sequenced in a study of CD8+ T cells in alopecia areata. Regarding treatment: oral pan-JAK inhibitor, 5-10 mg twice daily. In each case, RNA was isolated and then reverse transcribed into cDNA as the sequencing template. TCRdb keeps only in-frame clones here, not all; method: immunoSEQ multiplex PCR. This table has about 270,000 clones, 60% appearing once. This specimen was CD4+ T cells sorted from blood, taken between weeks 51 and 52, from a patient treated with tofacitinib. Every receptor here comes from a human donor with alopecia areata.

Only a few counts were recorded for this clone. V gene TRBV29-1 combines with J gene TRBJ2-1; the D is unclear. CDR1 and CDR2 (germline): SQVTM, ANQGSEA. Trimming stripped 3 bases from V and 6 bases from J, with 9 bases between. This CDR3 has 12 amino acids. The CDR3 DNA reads TGCAGCGTTGATCTGTTTACCAATGAGCAGTTCTTC. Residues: CSVDLFTNEQFF.

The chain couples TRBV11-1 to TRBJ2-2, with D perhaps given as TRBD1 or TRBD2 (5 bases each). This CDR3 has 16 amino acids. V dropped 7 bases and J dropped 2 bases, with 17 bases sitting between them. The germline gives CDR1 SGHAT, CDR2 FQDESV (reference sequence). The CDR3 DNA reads TGTGCCAGCATCGTAGCCGGGGCTCCTAACACCGGGGAGCTGTTTTTT. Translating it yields CASIVAGAPNTGELFF.

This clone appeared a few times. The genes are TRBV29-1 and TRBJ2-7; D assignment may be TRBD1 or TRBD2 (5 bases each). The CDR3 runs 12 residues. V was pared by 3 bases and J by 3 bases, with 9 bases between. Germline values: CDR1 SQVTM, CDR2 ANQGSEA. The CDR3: CSVERGNYEQYF. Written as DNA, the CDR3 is TGCAGCGTTGAGAGGGGCAACTACGAGCAGTACTTC.

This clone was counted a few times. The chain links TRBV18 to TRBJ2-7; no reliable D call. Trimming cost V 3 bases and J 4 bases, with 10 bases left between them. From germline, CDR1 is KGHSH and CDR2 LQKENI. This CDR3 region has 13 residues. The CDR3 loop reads CASSPGTGYEQYF. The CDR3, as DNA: TGTGCCAGCTCACCGGGCACGGGTTACGAGCAGTACTTC.

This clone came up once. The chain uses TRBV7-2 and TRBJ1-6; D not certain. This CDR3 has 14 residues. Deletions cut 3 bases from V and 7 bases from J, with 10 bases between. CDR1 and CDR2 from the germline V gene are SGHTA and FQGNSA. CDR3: CASSLSQSNSPLHF. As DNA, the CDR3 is TGTGCCAGCAGCTTGTCGCAGTCGAATTCACCCCTCCACTTT.

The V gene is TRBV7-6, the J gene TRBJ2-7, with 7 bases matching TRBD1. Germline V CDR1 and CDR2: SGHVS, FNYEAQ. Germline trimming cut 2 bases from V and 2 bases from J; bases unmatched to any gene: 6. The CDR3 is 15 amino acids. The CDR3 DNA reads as TGTGCCAGCAGCTTAATCGGACAGGCAACCTACGAGCAGTACTTC. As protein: CASSLIGQATYEQYF.

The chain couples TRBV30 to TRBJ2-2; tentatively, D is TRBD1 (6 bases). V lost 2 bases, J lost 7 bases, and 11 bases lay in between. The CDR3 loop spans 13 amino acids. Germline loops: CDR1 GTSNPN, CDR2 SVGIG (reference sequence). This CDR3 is CAWSSDSYGELFF. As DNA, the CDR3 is TGTGCCTGGAGTTCGGACAGTTACGGGGAGCTGTTTTTT.

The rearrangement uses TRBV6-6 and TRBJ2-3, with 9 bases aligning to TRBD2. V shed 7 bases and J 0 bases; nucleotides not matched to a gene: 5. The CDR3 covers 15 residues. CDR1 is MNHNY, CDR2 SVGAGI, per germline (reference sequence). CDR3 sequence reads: CASNRLAGSTDTQYF. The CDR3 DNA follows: TGTGCCAGCAACAGGCTAGCGGGGAGCACAGATACGCAGTATTTT.

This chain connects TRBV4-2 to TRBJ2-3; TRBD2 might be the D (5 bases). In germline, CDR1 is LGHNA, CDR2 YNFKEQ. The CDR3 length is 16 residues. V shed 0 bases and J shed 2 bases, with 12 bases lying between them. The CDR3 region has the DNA TGTGCCAGCAGCCAAGAAGCCGGGGTGGACACAGATACGCAGTATTTT. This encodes CASSQEAGVDTDTQYF.

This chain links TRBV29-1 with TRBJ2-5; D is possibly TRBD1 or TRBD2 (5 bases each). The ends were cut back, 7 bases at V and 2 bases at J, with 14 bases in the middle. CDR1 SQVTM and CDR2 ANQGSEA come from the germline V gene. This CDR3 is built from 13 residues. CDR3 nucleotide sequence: TGCAGCGCCTACCGGGACCTACAAGAGACCCAGTACTTC. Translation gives CSAYRDLQETQYF.

CDR3 protein: CASSFRGTGVYEQYF. Here the CDR3 DNA reads TGTGCCAGCAGCTTTCGCGGGACAGGAGTTTACGAGCAGTACTTC. The rearrangement links TRBV5-6 to TRBJ2-7; TRBD1 matches at 8 bases. J was trimmed by 4 bases and V by 2 bases; bases with no gene match: 8. The CDR3 spans 15 residues. Germline-derived CDR1 and CDR2 are SGHDT and YYEEEE.

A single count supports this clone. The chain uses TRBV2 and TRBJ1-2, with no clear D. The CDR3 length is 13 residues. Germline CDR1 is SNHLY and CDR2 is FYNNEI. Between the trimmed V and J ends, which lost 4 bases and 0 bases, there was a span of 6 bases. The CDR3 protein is CASSGRPNYGYTF. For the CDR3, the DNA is TGTGCCAGCAGTGGCCGGCCTAACTATGGCTACACCTTC. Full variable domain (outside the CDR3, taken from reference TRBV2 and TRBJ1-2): EPEVTQTPSHQVTQMGQEVILRCVPISNHLYFYWYRQILGQKVEFLVSFYNNEISEKSEIFDDQFSVERPDGSNFTLKIRSTKLEDSAMYFCASSGRPNYGYTFGSGTRLTVV.

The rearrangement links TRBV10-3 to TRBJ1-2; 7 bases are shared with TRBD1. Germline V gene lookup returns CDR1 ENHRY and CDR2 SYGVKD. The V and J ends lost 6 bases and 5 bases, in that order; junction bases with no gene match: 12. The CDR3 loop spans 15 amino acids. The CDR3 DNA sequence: TGTGCCATCAGGCCGCAGACAGGGCTCGGGTATGGCTACACCTTC. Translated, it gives CAIRPQTGLGYGYTF.

Here the CDR3 reads CASSLEATGAYEQYF. CDR3 in DNA: TGCGCCAGCAGCCTCGAGGCGACAGGGGCCTACGAGCAGTACTTC. This chain links TRBV4-1 with TRBJ2-7; 8 nucleotides agree with TRBD1. The CDR3 runs to 15 residues. In germline, CDR1 is MGHRA, CDR2 YSYEKL. V shed 4 bases and J 2 bases; nucleotides not matched to a gene: 7.

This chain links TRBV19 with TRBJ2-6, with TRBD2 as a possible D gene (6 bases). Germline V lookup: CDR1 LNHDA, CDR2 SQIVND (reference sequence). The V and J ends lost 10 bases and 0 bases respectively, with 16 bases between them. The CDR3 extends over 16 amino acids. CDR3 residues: CATSEGPGSGANVLTF. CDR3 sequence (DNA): TGTGCCACTTCGGAGGGGCCCGGCTCTGGGGCCAACGTCCTGACTTTC.

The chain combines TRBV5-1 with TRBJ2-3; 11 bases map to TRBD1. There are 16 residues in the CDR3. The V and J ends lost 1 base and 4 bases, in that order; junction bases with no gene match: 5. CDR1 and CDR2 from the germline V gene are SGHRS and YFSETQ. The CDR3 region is CASSLTRTGGPDTQYF. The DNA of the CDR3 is TGCGCCAGCAGCTTGACTCGGACAGGGGGCCCAGATACGCAGTATTTT.

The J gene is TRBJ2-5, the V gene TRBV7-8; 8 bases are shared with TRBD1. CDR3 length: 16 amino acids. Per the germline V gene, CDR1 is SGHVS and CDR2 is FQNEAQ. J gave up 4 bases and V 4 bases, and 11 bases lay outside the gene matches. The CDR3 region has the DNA TGTGCCAGCAGCTCACACCCGGTGACAGGGGCAGAGACCCAGTACTTC. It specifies CASSSHPVTGAETQYF. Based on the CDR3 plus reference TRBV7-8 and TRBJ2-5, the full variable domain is GAGVSQSPRYKVAKRGQDVALRCDPISGHVSLFWYQQALGQGPEFLTYFQNEAQLDKSGLPSDRFFAERPEGSVSTLKIQRTQQEDSAVYLCASSSHPVTGAETQYFGPGTRLLVL.

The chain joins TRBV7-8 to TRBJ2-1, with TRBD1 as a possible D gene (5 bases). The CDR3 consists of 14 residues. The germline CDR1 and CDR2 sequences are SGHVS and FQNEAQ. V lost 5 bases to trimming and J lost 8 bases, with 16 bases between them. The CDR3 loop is CASSPRSTDYEQFF. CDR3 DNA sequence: TGTGCCAGCAGCCCTCGATCGACAGATTATGAGCAGTTCTTC.

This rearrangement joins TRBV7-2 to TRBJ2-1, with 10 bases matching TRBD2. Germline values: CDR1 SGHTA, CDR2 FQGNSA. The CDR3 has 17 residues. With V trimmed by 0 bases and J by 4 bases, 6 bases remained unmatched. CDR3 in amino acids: CASSLAISSGGYNEQFF. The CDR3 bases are TGTGCCAGCAGCTTAGCAATCTCTAGCGGGGGATACAATGAGCAGTTCTTC.

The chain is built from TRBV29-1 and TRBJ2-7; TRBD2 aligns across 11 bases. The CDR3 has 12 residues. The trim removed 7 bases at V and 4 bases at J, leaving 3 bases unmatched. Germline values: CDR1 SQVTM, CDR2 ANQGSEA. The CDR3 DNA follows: TGCAGCGCCGGGACTAGCGGTTACGAGCAGTACTTC. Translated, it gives CSAGTSGYEQYF.

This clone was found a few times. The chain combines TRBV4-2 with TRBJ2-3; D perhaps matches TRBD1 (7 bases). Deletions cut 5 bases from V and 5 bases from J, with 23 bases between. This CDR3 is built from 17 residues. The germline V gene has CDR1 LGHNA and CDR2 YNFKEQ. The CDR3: CASSARPQGTGIDTQYF. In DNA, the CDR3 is TGTGCCAGCAGCGCGCGACCACAGGGGACTGGGATAGATACGCAGTATTTT.

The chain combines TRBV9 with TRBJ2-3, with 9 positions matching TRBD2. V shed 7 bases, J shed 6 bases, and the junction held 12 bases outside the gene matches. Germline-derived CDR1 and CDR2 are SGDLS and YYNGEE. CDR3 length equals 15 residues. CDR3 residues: CASSVGRGGDDTQYF. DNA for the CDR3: TGTGCCAGCTCTGTAGGGCGGGGGGGCGATGATACGCAGTATTTT.

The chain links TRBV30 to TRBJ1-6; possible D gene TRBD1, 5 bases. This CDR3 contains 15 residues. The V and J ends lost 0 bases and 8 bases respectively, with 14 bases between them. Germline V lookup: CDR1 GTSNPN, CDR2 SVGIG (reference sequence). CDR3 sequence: CAWSVLDGGDSPLHF. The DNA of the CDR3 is TGTGCCTGGAGTGTACTGGACGGGGGGGATTCACCCCTCCACTTT. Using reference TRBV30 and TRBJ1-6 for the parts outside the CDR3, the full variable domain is SQTIHQWPATLVQPVGSPLSLECTVEGTSNPNLYWYRQAAGRGLQLLFYSVGIGQISSEVPQNLSASRPQDRQFILSSKKLLLSDSGFYLCAWSVLDGGDSPLHFGNGTRLTVT.

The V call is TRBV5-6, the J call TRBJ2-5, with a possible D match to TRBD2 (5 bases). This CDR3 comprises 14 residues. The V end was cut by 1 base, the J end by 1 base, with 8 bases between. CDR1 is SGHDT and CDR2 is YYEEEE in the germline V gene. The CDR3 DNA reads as TGTGCCAGCAGCTTGAATCGGGGCCAAGAGACCCAGTACTTC. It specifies CASSLNRGQETQYF.

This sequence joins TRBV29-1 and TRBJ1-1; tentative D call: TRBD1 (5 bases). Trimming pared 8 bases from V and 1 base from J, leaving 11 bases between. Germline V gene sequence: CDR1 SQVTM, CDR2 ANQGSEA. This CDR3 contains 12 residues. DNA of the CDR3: TGCAGCATTGCGGGGGGGAACACTGAAGCTTTCTTT. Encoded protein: CSIAGGNTEAFF.

CDR3 sequence reads: CASSGSLMNTEAFF. CDR3 nucleotides: TGTGCCAGCAGCGGAAGCTTGATGAACACTGAAGCTTTCTTT. The J gene is TRBJ1-1, the V gene TRBV9; unclear D gene. V shed 3 bases and J shed 0 bases, with 9 bases lying between them. This CDR3 has 14 amino acids. Germline V lookup: CDR1 SGDLS, CDR2 YYNGEE.

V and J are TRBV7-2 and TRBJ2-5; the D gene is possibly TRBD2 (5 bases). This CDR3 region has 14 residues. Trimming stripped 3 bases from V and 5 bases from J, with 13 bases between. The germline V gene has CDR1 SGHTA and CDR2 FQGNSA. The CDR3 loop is CASSFKASRETQYF. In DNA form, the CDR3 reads TGTGCCAGCAGCTTTAAGGCTAGCCGCGAGACCCAGTACTTC.

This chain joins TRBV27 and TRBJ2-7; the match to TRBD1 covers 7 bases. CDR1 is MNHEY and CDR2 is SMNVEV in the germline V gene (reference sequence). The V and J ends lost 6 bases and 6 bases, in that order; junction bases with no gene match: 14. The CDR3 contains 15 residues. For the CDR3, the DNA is TGTGCCAGCAGCGGGACAGCCCTTGGTCGTTCCGAGCAGTACTTC. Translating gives CASSGTALGRSEQYF.

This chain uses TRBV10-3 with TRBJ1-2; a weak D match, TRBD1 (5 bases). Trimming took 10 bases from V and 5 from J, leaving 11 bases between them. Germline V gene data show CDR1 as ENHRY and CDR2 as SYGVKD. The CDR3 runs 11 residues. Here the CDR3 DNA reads TGTGCCACATTTGGACAATATGGCTACACCTTC. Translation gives CATFGQYGYTF.